Here is one T cell receptor (beta chain) with its context. The antigen is not known. This CDR3 has 13 amino acids. The germline V gene encodes CDR1 GTSNPN and CDR2 SVGIG (reference sequence). The data derive from a study of T cells expressing NK-cell markers. Overall study: One of eight sequenced donors was HCMV-seronegative; the other seven were seropositive. General observations from the study: The CD3+CD56-NKG2C+ fraction of a handful of donors was also led by these clonotypes. The study did not resolve the HCMV specificity of expanded NKG2C+ T cell clones.

Researchers built TCR beta cDNA using 5'RACE template switching with UMIs. TCRdb re-called the 5' RACE reads and shows each CDR3 protein once, DNA omitted. In total, the table holds about 410,000 distinct CDR3 sequences. V usage is TRBV30 and J usage is TRBJ2-1. This receptor was obtained from a woman between 45 and 65 years old in good health. Sequenced sample: blood T cells: a sorted CD56 or NKG2C T cell subset, CD4+ or CD8+ T cells, or bulk PBMC T cells (not recorded which). This CDR3 is CAWRPDSYNEQFF.